This TCR beta chain was sequenced for a study of T cell responses to AZD1222 COVID-19 vaccine. About the study: The study pooled second doses at about 4 or about 12 weeks. Study-wide results and limits: At 160-218 and 743-854, vaccine-associated CD4 TCRs were dominant, and they spanned spike. Baseline serostatus was positive in only a handful of AZD1222 recipients. No repertoire was sampled before or during the peak T cell response, only after it.

The CDR3 spans 12 residues. Germline V gives CDR1 SNHLY, CDR2 FYNNEI. V lost 1 base to trimming and J lost 4 bases, with 5 bases between them. Profiled with immunoSEQ multiplex PCR; TCRdb holds only in-frame clones, not every one. The sample has about 150,000 clones, approximately 85% seen once. This clone was counted a few times. Its antigen is as yet unknown. The rearrangement links TRBV2 to TRBJ2-7; D is uncertain. The sequence was collected from an adult in good health. The material sequenced was peripheral blood, taken on day 0 of AZD1222 vaccination. In nucleotides, the CDR3 is TGTGCCAGCAGTGAAGATGGTTACGAGCAGTACTTC. Residues: CASSEDGYEQYF.